This TCR beta chain was documented in a study of T cell responses to AZD1222 COVID-19 vaccine. On this clone itself: Its cognate antigen is unknown.

The length of the CDR3 is 15 residues. CDR1 is LNHDA and CDR2 is SQIVND in the germline V gene (reference sequence). V dropped 10 bases and J dropped 1; count of bases not matched to a gene: 7. The study, taken as a whole, reports: Two doses of AZD1222 preceded a rise in Spike-specific TCR breadth and depth. Females outnumbered males among donors, who were mostly white British; clonal diversity was possibly underestimated. Repertoires in all cases were sampled only once the peak T cell response had passed.

Assay: immunoSEQ multiplex PCR; the TCRdb copy retains only in-frame clones and omits some. The table lists 250,000 to 300,000 clones, almost 95% of them singletons. The source was peripheral blood, collected 28 days after the second AZD1222 dose. The rearrangement links TRBV19 to TRBJ1-5; 10 nucleotides match TRBD1. The receptor was derived from an adult who received the AZD1222 COVID-19 vaccine. CDR3 in amino acids: CATRTGGYSNQPQHF. The CDR3 nucleotides are TGTGCCACCCGGACAGGGGGTTACAGCAATCAGCCCCAGCATTTT.